Listed here are 24 T cell receptor beta chains from one sample, sequenced in a study of OX40 agonist ivuxolimab in advanced cancers. The method was immunoSEQ multiplex PCR; TCRdb's version includes in-frame clones alone and lacks a portion of them. The repertoire consists of 60,000 to 90,000 clones, with about nine tenths occurring once and the leading ten covering 0.95% to 1.3%. The material sequenced was CD4+ or CD8+ T cells sorted from blood, taken in a trial of the OX40 agonist ivuxolimab. Receptors originate from an adult with an advanced solid tumor such as melanoma, head and neck, liver or kidney cancer.

The chain uses TRBV27 and TRBJ1-5; D is undetermined. In germline, CDR1 is MNHEY, CDR2 SMNVEV (reference sequence). The CDR3 runs 13 residues. V lost 5 bases and J 7 bases, leaving 12 bases between the germline ends. The CDR3 loop is CASSLFRLQPQHF. Written as DNA, the CDR3 is TGTGCCAGCAGTCTCTTCAGGTTGCAGCCCCAGCATTTT.

The V and J genes are TRBV6-1 and TRBJ1-5, with a tentative D call TRBD1 (5 bases). Trimming shortened V by 0 bases and J by 5 bases, and 14 bases separated the two germline ends. From germline, CDR1 is MNHNS and CDR2 SASEGT. This CDR3 has 16 residues. The CDR3 loop is CASSEARGNRYQPQHF. CDR3 sequence (DNA): TGTGCCAGCAGTGAAGCGCGGGGGAACCGGTATCAGCCCCAGCATTTT.

This clone showed up just once. The V call is TRBV5-4, the J call TRBJ1-4; D is perhaps TRBD1 (6 bases). V was shortened by 4 bases and J by 7 bases, with 14 bases between the two germline ends. The CDR3 is 14 amino acids. Germline V lookup: CDR1 SGHNT, CDR2 YYREEE (reference sequence). The CDR3 is CASSLQGGGEKLFF. For the CDR3, the DNA is TGTGCCAGCAGCCTACAGGGAGGAGGTGAAAAACTGTTTTTT. Complete variable domain (other parts from reference TRBV5-4 and TRBJ1-4): ETGVTQSPTHLIKTRGQQVTLRCSSQSGHNTVSWYQQALGQGPQFIFQYYREEENGRGNFPPRFSGLQFPNYSSELNVNALELDDSALYLCASSLQGGGEKLFFGSGTQLSVL.

The chain employs TRBV5-1 and TRBJ2-5, with 11 nucleotides matching TRBD2. With V trimmed by 4 bases and J by 3 bases, 8 bases remained unmatched. CDR3 size: 16 residues. Germline CDR1 and CDR2: SGHRS and YFSETQ. CDR3 loop: CASSNPVTSGKETQYF. The CDR3 coding sequence is TGCGCCAGCAGCAACCCGGTGACTAGCGGGAAAGAGACCCAGTACTTC.

The chain has TRBV28 and TRBJ1-1; maybe TRBD1 (6 bases). The germline V and J ends were trimmed by 5 bases and 7 bases, with 14 bases remaining between them. Per the germline V gene, CDR1 is MDHEN and CDR2 is SYDVKM. This CDR3 has 13 amino acids. This CDR3 is CASSTGYEGEAFF. The CDR3 nucleotides are TGTGCCAGCAGTACAGGGTATGAGGGTGAAGCTTTCTTT.

The rearrangement uses TRBV21-1 and TRBJ2-4; the D call TRBD2 from the table was never checked on the DNA. TRBV21-1 counts as a pseudogene. This CDR3 is built from 18 residues. CDR3 in amino acids: CASSKAPGLAGHKNIQYF. The CDR3, as DNA: TGTGCCAGCAGCAAAGCTCCCGGACTAGCGGGCCACAAAAACATTCAGTACTTC.

The sample holds a few counts of this clone. V and J are TRBV14 and TRBJ2-7; 10 nucleotides line up with TRBD1. The length of the CDR3 is 16 residues. CDR1 and CDR2 (germline): SGHDN, FVKESK. Trimming took 0 bases from V and 6 from J; bases not matched to a gene: 8. The CDR3 here is CASSQEFGTGVFEQYF. The CDR3 bases are TGTGCCAGCAGCCAAGAGTTCGGGACAGGGGTTTTCGAGCAGTACTTC.

The chain has TRBV28 and TRBJ2-2; D gene ambiguous. Trimming took off 4 bases at V and 1 base at J, with 10 bases between the two ends. The CDR3 length is 15 residues. The germline V gene has CDR1 MDHEN and CDR2 SYDVKM. CDR3 nucleotide sequence: TGTGCCAGCAGTTCCCGGACGGAGAACACCGGGGAGCTGTTTTTT. Amino acids: CASSSRTENTGELFF.

This clone was seen only once. The chain has TRBV5-1 and TRBJ1-6; perhaps TRBD1 as D (5 bases). Germline loops: CDR1 SGHRS, CDR2 YFSETQ. V lost 3 bases and J 3 bases, leaving 13 bases between the germline ends. The CDR3 contains 16 residues. DNA of the CDR3: TGCGCCAGCAGCTCGGGAGGGGCCCGCTATAATTCACCCCTCCACTTT. This encodes CASSSGGARYNSPLHF.

The rearrangement uses TRBV19 and TRBJ2-1, with 8 bases matching TRBD2. Germline V gene lookup returns CDR1 LNHDA and CDR2 SQIVND (reference sequence). J gave up 9 bases and V 6 bases, and 19 bases lay outside the gene matches. This CDR3 is built from 17 residues. CDR3 residues: CASSVPTSSGSGREQFF. In nucleotides, the CDR3 is TGTGCCAGTAGCGTACCGACTAGCAGCGGGAGTGGCCGTGAGCAGTTCTTC.

J is TRBJ1-2 and V is TRBV15; no firm D call. CDR3 size: 14 residues. Germline V gene lookup returns CDR1 LNHNV and CDR2 YYDKDF (reference sequence). Trimming took off 4 bases at V and 0 bases at J, with 9 bases between the two ends. The CDR3 nucleotides read TGTGCCACCAGCACCGGGATCTCTAACTATGGCTACACCTTC. Its protein product is CATSTGISNYGYTF. Full variable domain (rest looked up from reference TRBV15 and TRBJ1-2): DAMVIQNPRYQVTQFGKPVTLSCSQTLNHNVMYWYQQKSSQAPKLLFHYYDKDFNNEADTPDNFQSRRPNTSFCFLDIRSPGLGDTAMYLCATSTGISNYGYTFGSGTRLTVV.

V is TRBV30 and J is TRBJ1-2; unclear D gene. This CDR3 comprises 13 residues. CDR1 GTSNPN and CDR2 SVGIG come from the germline V gene (reference sequence). The ends were cut back, 3 bases at V and 0 bases at J, with 8 bases in the middle. This chain's CDR3 is CAWRASSNYGYTF. The DNA for the CDR3 is TGTGCCTGGAGGGCCAGTTCTAACTATGGCTACACCTTC.

This chain joins TRBV10-2 and TRBJ1-3, with D perhaps TRBD1 (5 bases). Germline CDR1 is WSHSY and CDR2 is SAAADI. The CDR3 has 16 residues. V lost 6 bases and J lost 4, with 19 bases in between. CDR3 loop: CASREPGPPQGNTIYF. Written as DNA, the CDR3 is TGCGCCAGCAGGGAACCGGGACCGCCGCAAGGAAACACCATATATTTT.

This clone was detected once. The chain couples TRBV20-1 to TRBJ1-2; TRBD1 matches 8 bases. V gave up 7 bases and J gave up 5 bases; unmatched junction bases: 3. The CDR3 is 11 residues long. Germline assignment: CDR1 DFQATT and CDR2 SNEGSKA (reference sequence). The CDR3 DNA is TGCAGTGGGGGGGACAGGTATGGCTACACCTTC. Protein product: CSGGDRYGYTF.

The CDR3 nucleotides read TGTGCCAGTAGACCGGGCCATGCCCCCTACGAGCAGTACTTC. Protein sequence: CASRPGHAPYEQYF. The genes are TRBV19 and TRBJ2-7; D remains unclear. The V and J ends lost 6 bases and 2 bases respectively, with 14 bases between them. The CDR3 is 14 residues long. Germline lookup yields CDR1 LNHDA and CDR2 SQIVND (reference sequence).

The CDR3 sequence: CASTAGGAGTDTQYF. The CDR3 DNA reads as TGTGCCAGCACTGCAGGGGGGGCCGGAACAGATACGCAGTATTTT. The chain has TRBV28 and TRBJ2-3; D is tentatively TRBD1 or TRBD2 (7 bases each). Germline V CDR1 and CDR2: MDHEN, SYDVKM. The CDR3 has 15 residues. The germline V and J ends were trimmed by 7 bases and 3 bases, with 17 bases remaining between them.

The chain links TRBV4-2 to TRBJ1-2; no definite D call. The V and J ends lost 4 bases and 7 bases respectively, with 7 bases between them. This CDR3 is built from 11 residues. Germline CDR1 and CDR2: LGHNA and YNFKEQ. The CDR3 nucleotides read TGTGCCAGCAGCCTCCCCCCTGGCTACACCTTC. Its translation is CASSLPPGYTF.

The rearrangement joins TRBV7-9 to TRBJ1-4; 8 nucleotides align to TRBD1. Per germline, CDR1 SEHNR and CDR2 FQNEAQ (reference sequence). The CDR3 totals 16 residues. After removal of 4 bases from V and 6 bases from J, the junction contained 10 bases not matched to a gene. The DNA for the CDR3 is TGTGCCAGCAGCTCCCCGGGACAGGTGTGGCATGAAAAACTGTTTTTT. Translated: CASSSPGQVWHEKLFF.

The rearrangement links TRBV4-1 to TRBJ2-4; 8 bases agree with TRBD1. Germline V gene data show CDR1 as MGHRA and CDR2 as YSYEKL. The V segment lost 3 bases and the J segment 4 bases; nucleotides outside the gene matches: 14. This CDR3 has 18 residues. The CDR3 loop is CASSQGQVGERSKNIQYF. The CDR3, as DNA: TGCGCCAGCAGCCAGGGACAGGTGGGGGAGAGGTCGAAAAACATTCAGTACTTC.

This clone appeared a few times. The rearrangement uses TRBV4-1 and TRBJ1-1; possibly TRBD1 for D (5 bases). Germline V gene sequence: CDR1 MGHRA, CDR2 YSYEKL. The length of the CDR3 is 16 residues. The V and J ends lost 2 bases and 1 base respectively, with 14 bases between them. The CDR3, as DNA: TGCGCCAGCAGCCAACCCCGGGACGGCCCGAACACTGAAGCTTTCTTT. It is translated as CASSQPRDGPNTEAFF.

This chain links TRBV5-4 with TRBJ2-5; either TRBD1 or TRBD2 may supply D (5 bases each). The CDR3 spans 13 residues. In germline, CDR1 is SGHNT, CDR2 YYREEE (reference sequence). Trimming left V 3 bases short and J 3 bases short, with 9 bases between. The CDR3 spells CASSSGTEETQYF. The DNA for the CDR3 is TGTGCCAGCAGCTCCGGGACCGAAGAGACCCAGTACTTC.

J is TRBJ2-7 and V is TRBV28; unclear D gene. V was clipped by 4 bases and J by 3 bases, with 10 bases between them. Germline V CDR1 and CDR2: MDHEN, SYDVKM. The CDR3 loop spans 13 amino acids. Here the CDR3 DNA reads TGTGCCAGCAGTTCATCGTACATCTACGAGCAGTACTTC. It codes for CASSSSYIYEQYF.

This clone was recorded a few times. J is TRBJ1-1 and V is TRBV18; D not resolved. Germline V gene lookup returns CDR1 KGHSH and CDR2 LQKENI. The CDR3 is 13 amino acids. V lost 1 base, J lost 2 bases, and 5 bases lay in between. CDR3 sequence (DNA): TGTGCCAGCTCACCACTAACCAACACTGAAGCTTTCTTT. This sequence encodes CASSPLTNTEAFF.

The chain uses TRBV7-2 and TRBJ1-2; 9 positions match TRBD1. Germline CDR1 SGHTA, CDR2 FQGNSA. V was pared by 5 bases and J by 2 bases, with 9 bases of the junction left unmatched. CDR3 length: 16 residues. In nucleotides, the CDR3 is TGTGCCAGCAGCATCTCCGGGACAGGGAGAAACTATGGCTACACCTTC. Protein product: CASSISGTGRNYGYTF.